One sample yielded the 29 T cell receptor beta chains listed below, sequenced in a study of control samples from healthy donors and cancer patients. Data came from immunoSEQ multiplex PCR; TCRdb stores just in-frame clones and leaves some out. The sample shows around 140,000 clones, over 85% of them seen only once. The specimen was PBMCs. These receptors all come from a man aged 45-65 years with head and neck cancer.

The chain joins TRBV11-2 to TRBJ2-5, with D possibly matching TRBD1 (6 bases). Trimming cost V 8 bases and J 2 bases, with 15 bases left between them. CDR1 and CDR2 (germline): SGHAT, FQNNGV. CDR3 length equals 14 residues. CDR3 residues: CASVAWGLQETQYF. Written as DNA, the CDR3 is TGTGCCAGCGTAGCGTGGGGGCTACAAGAGACCCAGTACTTC.

The chain is built from TRBV4-1 and TRBJ2-3; D remains ambiguous. The CDR3 loop spans 14 amino acids. V gave up 4 bases and J gave up 3 bases, with 11 bases separating them. From germline, CDR1 is MGHRA and CDR2 YSYEKL. The CDR3, as DNA: TGCGCCAGCAGCCTGCTCGGGCGGACAGATACGCAGTATTTT. Its translation: CASSLLGRTDTQYF.

The J gene is TRBJ2-3, the V gene TRBV24-1, with TRBD1 as a possible D gene (6 bases). With 3 bases removed from V and 7 bases from J, the gap between germline ends came to 25 bases. The CDR3 covers 18 residues. Germline CDR1 is KGHDR and CDR2 is SFDVKD. In DNA, the CDR3 is TGTGCCACCAGTGATCCTCCAGGATCCGGGGACACCGAATATACGCAGTATTTT. It specifies CATSDPPGSGDTEYTQYF.

The chain combines TRBV3-1 (or the pseudogene TRBV3-2) with TRBJ2-7; no clear D. The CDR3 sequence is 14 residues long. V dropped 7 bases and J dropped 5 bases, with 18 bases sitting between them. The germline V gene has CDR1 LGHDT and CDR2 YNNKEL (reference sequence). The CDR3 reads CASNSPGFRNEQYF. The CDR3, as DNA: TGTGCCAGCAATTCCCCCGGGTTTAGAAACGAGCAGTACTTC.

The chain employs TRBV28 and TRBJ2-3, with unresolved D. CDR1 MDHEN and CDR2 SYDVKM come from the germline V gene. The V end lost 1 base, the J end lost 8 bases, and 19 bases lay between the germline ends. The CDR3 length is 16 residues. CDR3 nucleotide sequence: TGTGCCAGCAGTTTATTCCCTAACGGTCGGAAGGGTACGCAGTATTTT. Its protein product is CASSLFPNGRKGTQYF.

V is TRBV19 and J is TRBJ1-5, with 8 bases aligning to TRBD1. J lost 1 base, V lost 4 bases, and 9 bases had no gene match. The CDR3 has 17 amino acids. Germline-derived CDR1 and CDR2 are LNHDA and SQIVND (reference sequence). CDR3 region: CASSTWDRRVSNQPQHF. The DNA of the CDR3 is TGTGCCAGTAGTACCTGGGACAGGCGGGTAAGCAATCAGCCCCAGCATTTT.

This chain joins TRBV18 and TRBJ1-5, with 9 bases fitting TRBD1. Looked up from germline, CDR1 is KGHSH and CDR2 is LQKENI. The CDR3 has 15 amino acids. V was pared by 2 bases and J by 5 bases, with 4 bases of the junction left unmatched. The CDR3, as DNA: TGTGCCAGCTCACCAACCGGGACAGGGTATCAGCCCCAGCATTTT. Its translation is CASSPTGTGYQPQHF.

J is TRBJ2-7 and V is TRBV21-1; the DNA was not compared with TRBD2, the D call given in the table. TRBV21-1 is termed a pseudogene. The CDR3 covers 16 residues. Here the CDR3 DNA reads TGTGCCAGCAGCAAAAGGTTTCGACTAGGCGCCTACGAGCAGTACTTC. It encodes CASSKRFRLGAYEQYF.

The chain couples TRBV6-6 to TRBJ1-1, with 8 bases identical to TRBD1. The CDR3 totals 14 residues. Germline assignment: CDR1 MNHNY and CDR2 SVGAGI (reference sequence). J gave up 4 bases and V 5 bases, and 6 bases lay outside the gene matches. The chain's CDR3 is CASSKQGEGTEAFF. The CDR3 DNA reads as TGTGCCAGCAGTAAACAGGGGGAGGGCACTGAAGCTTTCTTT.

The chain links TRBV30 to TRBJ1-3; D not resolved. The germline V gene has CDR1 GTSNPN and CDR2 SVGIG (reference sequence). Trimming removed 2 bases from V and 5 bases from J, with 13 bases in between. CDR3 length: 14 amino acids. The CDR3 nucleotides read TGTGCCTGGAGTAGGACCCTAGGCCGAAACACCATATATTTT. Residues: CAWSRTLGRNTIYF.

The chain combines TRBV6-5 with TRBJ2-7; D is unresolved. The CDR3 loop spans 14 amino acids. CDR1 is MNHEY and CDR2 is SVGAGI in the germline V gene. Trimming pared 5 bases from V and 0 bases from J, leaving 11 bases between. In nucleotides, the CDR3 is TGTGCCAGCAGTAGTGGGGTAGGCTCCTACGAGCAGTACTTC. This encodes CASSSGVGSYEQYF.

This chain links TRBV18 with TRBJ1-1; D not certain. Germline V gene sequence: CDR1 KGHSH, CDR2 LQKENI. The CDR3 contains 13 residues. Deletions cut 3 bases from V and 2 bases from J, with 7 bases between. The CDR3 nucleotides read TGTGCCAGCTCACCGGACGTAAACACTGAAGCTTTCTTT. This translates into CASSPDVNTEAFF.

This chain links TRBV7-9 with TRBJ2-7; the D gene is possibly TRBD1 (5 bases). CDR3 length equals 13 residues. Trimming cost V 0 bases and J 12 bases, with 15 bases left between them. Germline CDR1 SEHNR, CDR2 FQNEAQ (reference sequence). In nucleotides, the CDR3 is TGTGCCAGCAGCTTAGCGCCTCCGACAGAGTCGTACTTC. Encoded protein: CASSLAPPTESYF.

V and J are TRBV6-5 and TRBJ2-7; 10 bases are shared with TRBD1. CDR1 MNHEY and CDR2 SVGAGI come from the germline V gene. Trimming removed 4 bases from V and 4 bases from J; junction bases left unmatched: 4. There are 14 residues in the CDR3. CDR3: CASSSGQGFYEQYF. CDR3 nucleotide sequence: TGTGCCAGCAGTTCGGGACAGGGGTTTTACGAGCAGTACTTC.

The rearrangement joins TRBV7-2 to TRBJ1-4, with TRBD1 as a possible D gene (6 bases). Germline-derived CDR1 and CDR2 are SGHTA and FQGNSA. The CDR3 is 15 amino acids. V lost 5 bases to trimming and J lost 3 bases, with 13 bases between them. Here the CDR3 DNA reads TGTGCCAGCAGCGGGCACAGGGATCCTAATGAAAAACTGTTTTTT. It specifies CASSGHRDPNEKLFF.

The chain joins TRBV14 to TRBJ2-7; D gene ambiguous. This CDR3 has 15 residues. Germline CDR1 is SGHDN and CDR2 is FVKESK. Trimming left V 0 bases short and J 6 bases short, with 15 bases between. The CDR3 is CASSQDREGRREQYF. CDR3 bases: TGTGCCAGCAGCCAAGATCGAGAAGGAAGGCGCGAGCAGTACTTC.

The rearrangement uses TRBV12-5 and TRBJ2-2; 7 nucleotides match TRBD1. The CDR3 is made up of 17 amino acids. V lost 6 bases and J lost 6; bases outside the gene matches: 16. The V gene's germline CDR1 is LGHNT and CDR2 FRNRAP. This CDR3 reads CASGFGTGRQGAGELFF. The CDR3, as DNA: TGTGCTAGTGGCTTTGGTACCGGACGGCAGGGGGCCGGGGAGCTGTTTTTT.

This clone was seen once. The J gene is TRBJ1-6, the V gene TRBV6-5; D is unclear. The length of the CDR3 is 15 residues. The V gene's germline CDR1 is MNHEY and CDR2 SVGAGI. V dropped 6 bases and J dropped 5 bases, with 14 bases sitting between them. CDR3 nucleotide sequence: TGTGCCAGCAGAAAGGCCGCGTCGGATAATTCACCCCTCCACTTT. Translated, it gives CASRKAASDNSPLHF.

The rearrangement links TRBV7-9 to TRBJ2-2; D remains unclear. The germline V gene has CDR1 SEHNR and CDR2 FQNEAQ (reference sequence). This CDR3 is 12 amino acids long. The V gene lost 4 bases and the J gene lost 2 bases, with 2 bases spanning the gap. The chain's CDR3 is CASSSNTGELFF. The CDR3, as DNA: TGTGCCAGCAGCTCCAACACCGGGGAGCTGTTTTTT.

This clone showed up many times. The chain has TRBV19 and TRBJ2-7; TRBD2 matches 12 bases. The V gene end was trimmed by 8 bases and the J gene end by 3 bases; junction bases not matched to a gene: 8. The CDR3 sequence is 15 residues long. The germline gives CDR1 LNHDA, CDR2 SQIVND (reference sequence). CDR3 protein: CASGRTSGEFYEQYF. The CDR3 DNA reads TGTGCCAGTGGCAGGACTAGCGGGGAATTCTACGAGCAGTACTTC.

This rearrangement joins TRBV29-1 to TRBJ2-7; D remains unclear. Germline CDR1 is SQVTM and CDR2 is ANQGSEA. Trimming removed 5 bases at V and 3 bases at J, with 17 bases between. CDR3 size: 14 residues. The CDR3 region is CSVMSTDYRYEQYF. Written as DNA, the CDR3 is TGCAGCGTTATGTCCACCGATTACCGCTACGAGCAGTACTTC.

The gene calls are TRBV11-2 and TRBJ2-7; 10 bases fit TRBD1. CDR3 length: 14 amino acids. V lost 4 bases to trimming and J lost 4 bases; unmatched junction nucleotides: 4. CDR1 and CDR2 (germline): SGHAT, FQNNGV. CDR3 DNA: TGTGCCAGCAGCTACCGACAGGGGGCTTACGAGCAGTACTTC. Residues: CASSYRQGAYEQYF. Looking up the rest from reference TRBV11-2 and TRBJ2-7 gives the full variable domain: EAGVAQSPRYKIIEKRQSVAFWCNPISGHATLYWYQQILGQGPKLLIQFQNNGVVDDSQLPKDRFSAERLKGVDSTLKIQPAKLEDSAVYLCASSYRQGAYEQYFGPGTRLTVT.

The chain employs TRBV5-4 and TRBJ2-5, with D possibly being TRBD1 or TRBD2 (6 bases each). Germline V gives CDR1 SGHNT, CDR2 YYREEE (reference sequence). There are 14 residues in the CDR3. Trimming shortened V by 0 bases and J by 4 bases, and 10 bases separated the two germline ends. This CDR3 reads CASSLAGGRETQYF. The CDR3 DNA is TGTGCCAGCAGCTTGGCCGGGGGCCGAGAGACCCAGTACTTC.

The chain employs TRBV7-9 and TRBJ1-1; D is possibly TRBD1 (6 bases). This CDR3 spans 14 amino acids. V lost 2 bases and J lost 1, with 8 bases in between. CDR1 is SEHNR, CDR2 FQNEAQ, per germline (reference sequence). The CDR3 is CASSLQGTNTEAFF. The CDR3 coding sequence is TGTGCCAGCAGCTTACAGGGGACGAACACTGAAGCTTTCTTT. Full variable domain (outside the CDR3, taken from reference TRBV7-9 and TRBJ1-1): DTGVSQNPRHKITKRGQNVTFRCDPISEHNRLYWYRQTLGQGPEFLTYFQNEAQLEKSRLLSDRFSAERPKGSFSTLEIQRTEQGDSAMYLCASSLQGTNTEAFFGQGTRLTVV.

This rearrangement joins TRBV3-1 (or the pseudogene TRBV3-2) to TRBJ2-1, with D possibly matching TRBD2 (6 bases). CDR1 is LGHDT and CDR2 is YNNKEL in the germline V gene (reference sequence). V was cut by 5 bases and J by 6 bases, with 11 bases left in between. The CDR3 spans 13 residues. The CDR3 reads CASSVTRGNEQFF. In DNA, the CDR3 is TGTGCCAGCAGCGTGACTAGAGGCAATGAGCAGTTCTTC.

This chain links TRBV10-3 with TRBJ1-1; D unresolved. V was pared by 3 bases and J by 5 bases, with 10 bases between. The CDR3 sequence is 13 residues long. Germline CDR1 ENHRY, CDR2 SYGVKD. CDR3 nucleotide sequence: TGTGCCATCAGTGAATTTTTTGGAACTGAAGCTTTCTTT. Its protein is CAISEFFGTEAFF.

The rearrangement uses TRBV3-1 (or the pseudogene TRBV3-2) and TRBJ2-1; possible D gene TRBD2, 5 bases. V lost 5 bases and J lost 8, with 10 bases in between. The CDR3 has 12 residues. Germline V CDR1 and CDR2: LGHDT, YNNKEL (reference sequence). CDR3 amino acids: CASSLRRYEQFF. The CDR3 bases are TGTGCCAGCAGCTTAAGGAGGTATGAGCAGTTCTTC.

The V and J genes are TRBV7-6 and TRBJ2-3; D unresolved. V lost 1 base, J lost 0 bases, and 8 bases lay in between. The CDR3 spans 15 residues. CDR1 is SGHVS, CDR2 FNYEAQ, per germline. In nucleotides, the CDR3 is TGTGCCAGCAGCTTAGGGTTAGTTAGCACAGATACGCAGTATTTT. Its protein product is CASSLGLVSTDTQYF.

The chain is built from TRBV18 and TRBJ1-2, with D unclear. In germline, CDR1 is KGHSH, CDR2 LQKENI. This CDR3 is built from 14 residues. V was clipped by 1 base and J by 6 bases, with 12 bases between them. CDR3 sequence reads: CASSPQGRKDGYTF. The CDR3 DNA follows: TGTGCCAGCTCACCACAAGGCAGGAAGGATGGCTACACCTTC.